This TCR beta chain was captured in a study of blood T cell repertoires in COVID-19. Trimming removed 1 base from V and 1 base from J, with 10 bases in between. The CDR3 totals 16 residues. CDR1 is LGHNA, CDR2 YSLEER, per germline. Only in-frame clones appear in the TCRdb table, and some are missing; sequencing was by immunoSEQ multiplex PCR. The sample lists about 170,000 clones, approximately 83% occurring once. In its sample, this clone was seen a few times. Sequencing was done on a sample of peripheral blood. The TCR comes from a man between 65 and 85 years old with active or convalescent COVID-19. The chain carries TRBV4-3 and TRBJ2-2, with D tentatively TRBD1 (6 bases). This CDR3 is CASSQAGQMNTGELFF. The DNA for the CDR3 is TGCGCCAGCAGCCAAGCAGGACAGATGAACACCGGGGAGCTGTTTTTT.